The rows below give T cell receptor beta chains drawn from one sample of a study of vaccination effects on CD4 cells after COVID-19. The antigens of these receptors remain unknown. The table came from immunoSEQ multiplex PCR; TCRdb's copy has only in-frame clones and leaves some out. The sample has about 41,000 clones; under 70% are singletons. Source: CD4+ T cells from PBMCs cultured with HCoV-OC43 spike peptides, taken before COVID-19 vaccination. Every receptor here comes from a human donor who received a COVID-19 vaccine. Both conserved end residues are part of each CDR3. The D gene is left open where the match is weak. Clone size, where shown, is once, few, many, or a class for clones that have expanded.

j_gene,v_gene,abundance,d_gene,CDR3aa,CDR3nt
TRBJ2-1,TRBV5-4,-,-,CASSLGRATYNEQFF,TGTGCCAGCAGCTTGGGTCGGGCCACCTACAATGAGCAGTTCTTC
TRBJ1-6,TRBV4-2,-,-,CASSQEGADSPLHF,TGTGCCAGCAGCCAAGAGGGGGCTGATTCACCCCTCCACTTT
TRBJ2-5,TRBV7-9,-,-,CASSLAGGHETQYF,TGTGCCAGCAGCTTAGCGGGGGGGCATGAGACCCAGTACTTC
TRBJ2-2,TRBV7-7,few,-,CASSLSLNTGELFF,TGTGCTAGCAGCTTGAGCCTGAACACCGGGGAGCTGTTTTTT
TRBJ2-5,TRBV5-1,-,-,CASSFGSTETQYF,TGCGCCAGCAGCTTCGGGAGTACGGAGACCCAGTACTTC
TRBJ1-4,TRBV4-1,-,-,CASSQDRGGGPSEKLFF,TGCGCCAGCAGCCAAGATAGGGGTGGTGGGCCCAGTGAAAAACTGTTTTTT
TRBJ1-6,TRBV7-2,-,-,CASSLLTPRFNSPLHF,TGTGCCAGCAGCCTCCTTACCCCCAGGTTTAATTCACCCCTCCACTTT
TRBJ1-1,TRBV12-3/TRBV12-4,few,-,CASSLKGNTEAFF,TGTGCCAGCAGTTTAAAAGGGAACACTGAAGCTTTCTTT
TRBJ1-5,TRBV19,-,TRBD1,CASNPDRGGWPQHF,TGTGCCAGTAACCCGGACAGGGGTGGCTGGCCCCAGCATTTT
TRBJ1-2,TRBV19,few,TRBD1,CASSIMGGGASGGYTF,TGTGCCAGTAGTATAATGGGAGGGGGCGCGTCAGGCGGCTACACCTTC
TRBJ1-4,TRBV25-1,-,-,CASSAPQTANILFF,TGTGCCAGCAGTGCCCCCCAGACAGCTAATATCCTGTTTTTT
TRBJ2-2,TRBV11-2,few,TRBD2,CASSLGGLAGPTGELFF,TGTGCCAGCAGCTTAGGCGGGCTAGCGGGGCCAACCGGGGAGCTGTTTTTT
TRBJ2-1,TRBV4-2,medium-sized,TRBD2,CASSQDISGIERQFF,TGTGCCAGCAGCCAAGATATTAGCGGGATAGAGCGACAGTTCTTC
TRBJ1-1,TRBV19,few,-,CASSTLRTEAFF,TGTGCCAGTAGTACTTTGCGGACTGAAGCTTTCTTT
TRBJ1-3,TRBV21-1,-,-,CASRGRRWLGSGNTIYF,TGTGCCAGCCGGGGTAGAAGGTGGTTGGGCTCTGGAAACACCATATATTTT
TRBJ2-7,TRBV10-3,-,-,CAISDNYEQYF,TGTGCCATCAGTGATAACTACGAGCAGTACTTC
TRBJ1-5,TRBV6-5,few,-,CASSPTHRGNQPQHF,TGTGCCAGCAGCCCAACTCATCGGGGAAATCAGCCCCAGCATTTT
TRBJ2-7,TRBV9,-,TRBD1,CASSLNGQGDEQYF,TGTGCCAGCAGCCTCAATGGACAGGGGGACGAGCAGTACTTC
TRBJ2-3,TRBV27,-,TRBD2,CASSLRTSGTDTQYF,TGTGCCAGCAGTTTAAGGACTAGCGGGACAGATACGCAGTATTTT
TRBJ1-1,TRBV5-4,-,-,CASSARDTEAFF,TGTGCCAGCAGCGCCCGGGACACTGAAGCTTTCTTT
TRBJ2-3,TRBV5-1,once,-,CASSYLQVKADTQYF,TGCGCCAGCAGCTACCTCCAGGTAAAGGCAGATACGCAGTATTTT
TRBJ2-5,TRBV5-4,-,-,CASSFAGTTGQETQYF,TGTGCCAGCAGCTTTGCCGGGACAACGGGTCAAGAGACCCAGTACTTC
TRBJ2-1,TRBV11-2,-,-,CASSLREITGASYNEQFF,TGTGCCAGCAGCTTAAGGGAGATCACAGGAGCTTCCTACAATGAGCAGTTCTTC
TRBJ2-2,TRBV6-8,-,TRBD2,CASTPTSGMGENTGELFF,TGTGCCAGCACCCCCACTAGCGGGATGGGGGAGAACACCGGGGAGCTGTTTTTT
TRBJ1-3,TRBV5-5,-,-,CASSFEWGGNTIYF,TGTGCCAGCAGCTTTGAGTGGGGTGGAAACACCATATATTTT
TRBJ1-5,TRBV6-2/TRBV6-3,once,TRBD1,CASSYSTGPPLNQPQHF,TGTGCCAGCAGTTACTCGACAGGGCCCCCACTCAATCAGCCCCAGCATTTT
TRBJ2-5,TRBV10-3,-,-,CAISPSMETQYF,TGTGCCATCAGTCCTTCTATGGAGACCCAGTACTTC
TRBJ2-1,TRBV2,few,TRBD2,CASSEGRIPGGEQFF,TGTGCCAGCAGTGAAGGCAGGATTCCGGGGGGTGAGCAGTTCTTC
TRBJ1-1,TRBV6-1,-,-,CASSSGALNTEAFF,TGTGCCAGCAGTTCTGGGGCCTTGAACACTGAAGCTTTCTTT
TRBJ2-2,TRBV7-2,once,TRBD1,CASSLGQGWTGELFF,TGTGCCAGCAGCTTAGGACAGGGTTGGACCGGGGAGCTGTTTTTT
TRBJ2-1,TRBV9,-,TRBD2,CASSPQIAGSNEQFF,TGTGCCAGCAGCCCCCAGATAGCGGGCAGTAATGAGCAGTTCTTC
TRBJ1-1,TRBV2,-,-,CASSGETNTEAFF,TGTGCCAGCAGTGGCGAGACGAACACTGAAGCTTTCTTT
TRBJ1-5,TRBV11-3,-,-,CASLVQLSNQPQHF,TGTGCCAGTCTCGTACAACTTAGCAATCAGCCCCAGCATTTT
TRBJ2-5,TRBV2,-,TRBD2,CASSTPSGTSGHQETQYF,TGTGCCAGCAGTACGCCCTCAGGGACTAGCGGGCACCAAGAGACCCAGTACTTC
TRBJ1-1,TRBV5-5,-,-,CASSLEPGYVNTEAFF,TGTGCCAGCAGCTTGGAGCCAGGGTATGTGAACACTGAAGCTTTCTTT
TRBJ2-1,TRBV3-1/TRBV3-2,once,-,CASSLLGRGPGNEQFF,TGTGCCAGCAGCCTCCTGGGGAGGGGGCCGGGCAATGAGCAGTTCTTC
TRBJ2-3,TRBV7-8,-,TRBD2,CASSLGTRSDTQYF,TGTGCCAGCAGCCTGGGGACTAGAAGTGATACGCAGTATTTT
TRBJ1-1,TRBV30,-,-,CAWIPPGRATEAFF,TGTGCCTGGATACCCCCGGGACGGGCCACTGAAGCTTTCTTT
TRBJ2-2,TRBV5-1,-,-,CASSLEIVATGELFF,TGCGCCAGCAGCTTGGAGATTGTGGCAACCGGGGAGCTGTTTTTT
TRBJ2-4,TRBV5-1,-,-,CASSYSTGQSKNIQYF,TGCGCCAGCAGCTACAGTACAGGGCAGTCCAAAAACATTCAGTACTTC
TRBJ2-7,TRBV5-4,-,-,CASSSKTVSSYEQYF,TGTGCCAGCAGCTCAAAGACTGTGAGCTCCTACGAGCAGTACTTC
TRBJ2-7,TRBV7-6,few,TRBD1,CASSETGVEQYF,TGTGCCAGCAGCGAGACAGGGGTCGAGCAGTACTTC
TRBJ1-1,TRBV28,-,-,CASSLLGPRSNTEAFF,TGTGCCAGCAGTTTGTTGGGGCCCAGGTCAAACACTGAAGCTTTCTTT
TRBJ1-1,TRBV3-1/TRBV3-2,-,TRBD1,CASPNRHRGATEAFF,TGTGCCAGCCCTAACAGGCACAGGGGTGCCACTGAAGCTTTCTTT
TRBJ1-2,TRBV7-9,-,-,CASSLGSRGNYGYTF,TGTGCCAGCAGCTTAGGGAGCAGGGGCAACTATGGCTACACCTTC
TRBJ2-4,TRBV27,-,-,CASSLWQEGIQYF,TGTGCCAGCAGTTTGTGGCAGGAAGGGATTCAGTACTTC
TRBJ1-5,TRBV2,few,TRBD1,CASSFWDRGNQPQHF,TGTGCCAGCAGCTTCTGGGACAGGGGCAATCAGCCCCAGCATTTT
TRBJ1-5,TRBV7-9,-,-,CASSLAGPSGQPQHF,TGTGCCAGCAGCTTAGCAGGGCCTTCGGGTCAGCCCCAGCATTTT
TRBJ1-4,TRBV5-6,-,-,CASSPQGPEEKLFF,TGTGCCAGCAGCCCCCAGGGCCCCGAGGAAAAACTGTTTTTT
TRBJ2-7,TRBV5-4,-,TRBD1,CASSRGQGPYEQYF,TGTGCCAGCAGCCGGGGACAGGGCCCCTACGAGCAGTACTTC
TRBJ2-1,TRBV6-2/TRBV6-3,-,-,CASSYSRQDLNNEQFF,TGTGCCAGCAGTTACTCGAGGCAGGACCTTAACAATGAGCAGTTCTTC
TRBJ1-2,TRBV2,-,-,CASPPSPSNYGYTF,TGTGCCAGTCCCCCGAGCCCGTCTAACTATGGCTACACCTTC
TRBJ1-1,TRBV18,-,-,CASSPPGGRNTEAFF,TGTGCCAGCTCACCACCAGGGGGGCGGAACACTGAAGCTTTCTTT
TRBJ2-2,TRBV9,-,-,CASSVTGGRTTGELFF,TGTGCCAGCAGCGTCACCGGGGGCAGGACAACCGGGGAGCTGTTTTTT
TRBJ2-7,TRBV5-5,-,-,CASSPVGGDSSYEQYF,TGTGCCAGCAGCCCCGTGGGAGGGGACAGCTCCTACGAGCAGTACTTC
TRBJ2-2,TRBV7-3,-,-,CASSLSGDTGELFF,TGTGCCAGCAGCTTAAGTGGGGACACCGGGGAGCTGTTTTTT
TRBJ2-1,TRBV7-2,-,TRBD2,CASSHGLAGVNEQFF,TGTGCCAGCAGCCACGGACTAGCGGGAGTCAATGAGCAGTTCTTC
TRBJ1-3,TRBV7-4,-,TRBD1,CASSLDCDREGTSGNTIYF,TGTGCCAGCAGCTTAGACTGCGACAGGGAAGGAACCTCTGGAAACACCATATATTTT
TRBJ2-1,TRBV27,-,TRBD2,CASSSSTLAGGTSYNEQFF,TGTGCCAGCAGTTCCTCGACCCTAGCGGGGGGGACCTCCTACAATGAGCAGTTCTTC
TRBJ2-3,TRBV28,-,-,CASSSPFVPPRVVDTQYF,TGTGCCAGCAGTTCCCCCTTTGTGCCCCCGCGGGTAGTAGATACGCAGTATTTT